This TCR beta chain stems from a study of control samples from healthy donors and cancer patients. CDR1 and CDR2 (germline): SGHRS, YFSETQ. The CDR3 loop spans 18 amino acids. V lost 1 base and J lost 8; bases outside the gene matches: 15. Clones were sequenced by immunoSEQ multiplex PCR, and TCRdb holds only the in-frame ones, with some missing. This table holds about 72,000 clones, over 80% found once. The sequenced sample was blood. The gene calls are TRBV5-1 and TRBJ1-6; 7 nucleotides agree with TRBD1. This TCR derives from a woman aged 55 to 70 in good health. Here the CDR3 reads CASSLSLRAGTVDSPLHF. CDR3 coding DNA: TGCGCCAGCAGCTTGTCTTTGAGAGCTGGGACAGTGGATTCACCCCTCCACTTT.